These 27 T cell receptor beta chains came from one sample sequenced in a study of cytomegalovirus exposure and HLA in healthy donors. Generated by immunoSEQ multiplex PCR, the TCRdb table keeps only in-frame clones and is missing some. The sample has 220,000 or so clones; roughly 83% are singletons. The sequencing sample was made of PBMCs. These receptor sequences come from a woman aged 25 to 39 in good health and CMV-seropositive.

The V gene is TRBV7-3, the J gene TRBJ1-1, with 7 bases lining up with TRBD1. With V trimmed by 5 bases and J by 4 bases, 10 bases remained unmatched. Germline CDR1 reads SGHTA; CDR2 reads FQGTGA. The CDR3 is made up of 15 amino acids. CDR3 amino acids: CASSVRGPLSTEAFF. In DNA form, the CDR3 reads TGTGCCAGCAGCGTAAGGGGGCCCCTGAGCACTGAAGCTTTCTTT.

A word on this clone: Other DNA sequences of this sample code for an identical CDR3. The chain has TRBV30 and TRBJ2-2; 8 positions match TRBD1. Germline CDR1 GTSNPN, CDR2 SVGIG (reference sequence). V shed 3 bases, J shed 5 bases, and the junction held 5 bases outside the gene matches. The CDR3 runs 14 residues. The chain's CDR3 is CAWRRTGTTGELFF. CDR3 DNA sequence: TGTGCCTGGAGACGGACAGGGACGACCGGGGAGCTGTTTTTT.

The rearrangement uses TRBV6-5 and TRBJ2-7; tentatively, D is TRBD1 or TRBD2 (5 bases each). The CDR3 spans 11 residues. From germline, CDR1 is MNHEY and CDR2 SVGAGI. Trimming left V 2 bases short and J 7 bases short, with 6 bases between. CDR3 coding DNA: TGTGCCAGCAGTTACGGGGGTGAGCAGTACTTC. It is translated as CASSYGGEQYF.

The chain links TRBV9 to TRBJ2-7, with TRBD2 matching 8 bases. This CDR3 comprises 15 residues. V dropped 0 bases and J dropped 5; count of bases not matched to a gene: 7. CDR1 and CDR2 from the germline V gene are SGDLS and YYNGEE. The CDR3 DNA follows: TGTGCCAGCAGCGTAGCGGGACTAGAGTTGGACGAGCAGTACTTC. Translating gives CASSVAGLELDEQYF.

The V and J genes are TRBV9 and TRBJ1-3; D remains unclear. This CDR3 comprises 15 residues. Looked up from germline, CDR1 is SGDLS and CDR2 is YYNGEE. The V gene lost 0 bases and the J gene lost 1 base, with 8 bases spanning the gap. The CDR3 loop reads CASSVAGLSGNTIYF. The CDR3 nucleotides read TGTGCCAGCAGCGTAGCAGGCCTGTCTGGAAACACCATATATTTT.

The CDR3 reads CASSSTAGRTDTQYF. Written as DNA, the CDR3 is TGTGCCAGCAGTTCCACAGCGGGAAGAACAGATACGCAGTATTTT. This rearrangement joins TRBV6-1 to TRBJ2-3; TRBD2 aligns across 7 bases. The V and J ends lost 5 bases and 3 bases, in that order; junction bases with no gene match: 8. The CDR3 consists of 15 residues. Per the germline V gene, CDR1 is MNHNS and CDR2 is SASEGT.

The chain links TRBV9 to TRBJ1-1, with a possible D match to TRBD1 (5 bases). This CDR3 has 14 amino acids. The germline CDR1 and CDR2 sequences are SGDLS and YYNGEE. V shed 0 bases and J shed 7 bases, with 13 bases lying between them. CDR3 protein: CASSVGGSQLEAFF. CDR3 bases: TGTGCCAGCAGCGTAGGGGGGTCCCAACTTGAAGCTTTCTTT.

This rearrangement joins TRBV28 to TRBJ2-7, with 9 bases lining up with TRBD2. The CDR3 extends over 13 amino acids. Trimming cost V 2 bases and J 9 bases; bases outside gene matches: 5. CDR1 and CDR2 from the germline V gene are MDHEN and SYDVKM. Here the CDR3 reads CASSLPAGGWQYF. The CDR3 region has the DNA TGTGCCAGCAGTTTACCAGCGGGAGGTTGGCAGTACTTC.

This chain joins TRBV19 and TRBJ1-5, with TRBD1 as a possible D gene (5 bases). The CDR3 sequence is 14 residues long. CDR1 is LNHDA and CDR2 is SQIVND in the germline V gene (reference sequence). The V end was cut by 5 bases, the J end by 7 bases, with 15 bases between. This CDR3 reads CASSRPGLWQPQHF. The CDR3 nucleotides read TGTGCCAGTAGTCGGCCGGGACTGTGGCAGCCCCAGCATTTT.

The chain joins TRBV7-2 to TRBJ1-5; D gene ambiguous. The germline CDR1 and CDR2 sequences are SGHTA and FQGNSA. The length of the CDR3 is 15 residues. Trimming cost V 6 bases and J 9 bases, with 21 bases left between them. CDR3 residues: CASSPPRALNMPQHF. CDR3 coding DNA: TGTGCCAGCAGTCCTCCCCGGGCCCTTAATATGCCCCAGCATTTT.

The chain links TRBV6-1 to TRBJ1-4; D is ambiguous. The length of the CDR3 is 15 residues. The germline V gene has CDR1 MNHNS and CDR2 SASEGT. Trimming left V 4 bases short and J 8 bases short, with 17 bases between. CDR3 region: CASSGSSQRREKLFF. The CDR3 coding sequence is TGTGCCAGCAGTGGGTCCTCACAAAGGAGAGAAAAACTGTTTTTT.

The V and J genes are TRBV11-2 and TRBJ2-7; 7 positions agree with TRBD2. Looked up from germline, CDR1 is SGHAT and CDR2 is FQNNGV. Trimming took 8 bases from V and 7 from J; bases not matched to a gene: 14. CDR3 length: 14 amino acids. The CDR3 bases are TGTGCCAGCGGATGGGGGAGGGCCCTTGGGGAGCAGTACTTC. This translates into CASGWGRALGEQYF.

The chain combines TRBV28 with TRBJ1-2; D perhaps matches TRBD1 (6 bases). The CDR3 contains 16 residues. V dropped 11 bases and J dropped 8 bases, with 30 bases sitting between them. The V gene's germline CDR1 is MDHEN and CDR2 SYDVKM. The CDR3 protein is CAGTIDLGTLQGGYTF. The DNA of the CDR3 is TGTGCCGGGACCATTGACCTCGGGACACTCCAAGGAGGCTACACCTTC.

The rearrangement uses TRBV5-1 and TRBJ1-2; D is possibly TRBD1 (5 bases). The V gene's germline CDR1 is SGHRS and CDR2 YFSETQ. The CDR3 extends over 13 amino acids. Between the trimmed V and J ends, which lost 0 bases and 7 bases, there was a span of 10 bases. CDR3 nucleotides: TGCGCCAGCAGCTTGGTGGGGGGAGGTGGCTACACCTTC. This codes for CASSLVGGGGYTF.

V gene TRBV6-1 combines with J gene TRBJ1-2; possibly TRBD1 for D (5 bases). Per the germline V gene, CDR1 is MNHNS and CDR2 is SASEGT. Trimming shortened V by 10 bases and J by 3 bases, and 15 bases separated the two germline ends. CDR3 size: 13 residues. CDR3 protein: CAISMSTDYGYTF. CDR3 nucleotide sequence: TGTGCCATTAGCATGTCGACAGACTATGGCTACACCTTC.

This chain uses TRBV9 with TRBJ2-7, with D tentatively TRBD1 (6 bases). Trimming shortened V by 3 bases and J by 0 bases, and 7 bases separated the two germline ends. The germline V gene encodes CDR1 SGDLS and CDR2 YYNGEE. The CDR3 runs to 13 residues. CDR3 region: CASSGDNSYEQYF. The DNA of the CDR3 is TGTGCCAGCAGCGGGGACAACTCCTACGAGCAGTACTTC.

Concerning this clone: The junction departs from germline at one end; a sequencing error may be responsible. This chain links TRBV30 with TRBJ1-2; 9 positions match TRBD1. The CDR3 sequence is 20 residues long. CDR1 and CDR2 (germline): GTSNPN, SVGIG (reference sequence). The chain's CDR3 is CAWSPPETPQQDRGNDGYTF. The DNA of the CDR3 is TGTGCCTGGAGTCCACCGGAAACTCCCCAACAGGACAGGGGTAACGATGGCTACACCTTC. Supplemented by reference TRBV30 and TRBJ1-2, the full variable domain reads SQTIHQWPATLVQPVGSPLSLECTVEGTSNPNLYWYRQAAGRGLQLLFYSVGIGQISSEVPQNLSASRPQDRQFILSSKKLLLSDSGFYLCAWSPPETPQQDRGNDGYTFGSGTRLTVV.

The rearrangement links TRBV6-1 to TRBJ2-4; possible D gene TRBD1, 5 bases. V lost 7 bases to trimming and J lost 1 base, with 14 bases between them. The CDR3 is 15 amino acids. The germline V gene encodes CDR1 MNHNS and CDR2 SASEGT. Written as DNA, the CDR3 is TGTGCCAGCATTAACCCCAGGGCGGCCAAAAACATTCAGTACTTC. Translating it yields CASINPRAAKNIQYF.

The rearrangement joins TRBV29-1 to TRBJ2-1; the match to TRBD1 covers 7 bases. The CDR3 runs 13 residues. The germline V gene encodes CDR1 SQVTM and CDR2 ANQGSEA. After removal of 5 bases from V and 0 bases from J, the junction contained 1 base not matched to a gene. In DNA form, the CDR3 reads TGCAGCGTTTACAGGGGCTCCTACAATGAGCAGTTCTTC. Residues: CSVYRGSYNEQFF.

The chain employs TRBV29-1 and TRBJ2-1; TRBD1 aligns across 7 bases. The ends lost 2 bases at V and 13 bases at J; junction bases unmatched: 8. The CDR3 has 12 amino acids. The germline CDR1 and CDR2 sequences are SQVTM and ANQGSEA. The CDR3 protein is CSVEPFDRDQFF. The CDR3 DNA reads TGCAGCGTTGAACCTTTTGACAGGGACCAGTTCTTC.

The CDR3, as DNA: TGTGCCAGCAGTTTAATACAGGGGTTGGGAATGGACACTGAAGCTTTCTTT. It yields the protein CASSLIQGLGMDTEAFF. The chain combines TRBV28 with TRBJ1-1, with 7 bases that match TRBD1. The germline V gene encodes CDR1 MDHEN and CDR2 SYDVKM. The CDR3 runs to 17 residues. With 2 bases clipped from V and 3 bases from J, the junction kept 12 bases outside the gene matches.

J is TRBJ2-1 and V is TRBV6-1; D is tentatively TRBD1 or TRBD2 (5 bases each). The CDR3 consists of 16 residues. Germline-derived CDR1 and CDR2 are MNHNS and SASEGT. V was clipped by 1 base and J by 8 bases, with 18 bases between them. DNA for the CDR3: TGTGCCAGCAGTGAAGGGGGGTACCCTTTTCTCTATGAGCAGTTCTTC. Its protein is CASSEGGYPFLYEQFF.

V and J are TRBV6-5 and TRBJ2-1, with TRBD2 as a possible D gene (5 bases). Germline loops: CDR1 MNHEY, CDR2 SVGAGI. Between the trimmed V and J ends, which lost 6 bases and 4 bases, there was a span of 13 bases. The CDR3 covers 14 residues. The CDR3 nucleotides are TGTGCCAGCAGCTTCCCCGGGAAATACAATGAGCAGTTCTTC. It specifies CASSFPGKYNEQFF.

Here the CDR3 DNA reads TGTGCCAGCAGATCGGGCATAGGGAGGGCTTTCTTT. It yields the protein CASRSGIGRAFF. The rearrangement joins TRBV6-5 to TRBJ1-1; D remains ambiguous. This CDR3 contains 12 residues. Deletions cut 6 bases from V and 11 bases from J, with 16 bases between. Germline V CDR1 and CDR2: MNHEY, SVGAGI.

The chain recombines TRBV30 with TRBJ2-1, with TRBD2 matching 8 bases. After removal of 2 bases from V and 7 bases from J, the junction contained 10 bases not matched to a gene. Germline CDR1 GTSNPN, CDR2 SVGIG (reference sequence). The CDR3 totals 15 residues. Here the CDR3 DNA reads TGTGCCTGGAGTCGACGCGGGGGGCAGGGTAATGAGCAGTTCTTC. Translated: CAWSRRGGQGNEQFF.

In regard to this clone: The junction shows a germline mismatch at one end, possibly a read error. CDR3 residues: CAWKEFDGNIYNEQFF. CDR3 sequence (DNA): TGTGCATGGAAAGAATTTGACGGGAACATTTACAATGAGCAGTTCTTC. The chain combines TRBV30 with TRBJ2-1, with D possibly being TRBD2 (5 bases). The CDR3 spans 16 residues. Looked up from germline, CDR1 is GTSNPN and CDR2 is SVGIG (reference sequence).

V and J are TRBV27 and TRBJ2-2; 15 bases line up with TRBD2. The CDR3 runs to 19 residues. V shed 6 bases, J shed 3 bases, and the junction held 11 bases outside the gene matches. Germline V gene lookup returns CDR1 MNHEY and CDR2 SMNVEV (reference sequence). The CDR3 coding sequence is TGTGCCAGCAGCTTAACCCTGGGACTAGCGGGAGGCGACACCGGGGAGCTGTTTTTT. Amino acid sequence: CASSLTLGLAGGDTGELFF.